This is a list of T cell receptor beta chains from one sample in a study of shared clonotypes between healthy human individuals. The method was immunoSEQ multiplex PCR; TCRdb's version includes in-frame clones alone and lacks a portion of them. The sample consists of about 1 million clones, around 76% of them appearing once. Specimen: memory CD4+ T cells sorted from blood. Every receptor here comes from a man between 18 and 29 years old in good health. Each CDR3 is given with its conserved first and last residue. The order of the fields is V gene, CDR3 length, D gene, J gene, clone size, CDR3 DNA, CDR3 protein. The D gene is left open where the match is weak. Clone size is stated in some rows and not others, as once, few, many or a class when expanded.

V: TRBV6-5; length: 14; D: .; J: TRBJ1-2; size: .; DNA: TGTGCCAGCAGTTACTCGGGAGACCCCCTGGGCTACACCTTC; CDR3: CASSYSGDPLGYTF
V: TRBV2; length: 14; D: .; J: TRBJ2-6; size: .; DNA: TGTGCCAGCAATAGGGACTCTGGGGCCAACGTCCTGACTTTC; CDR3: CASNRDSGANVLTF
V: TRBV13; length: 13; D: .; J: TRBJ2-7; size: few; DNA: TGTGCCAGCAGCTTAATGGTAGGGGGCGAGCAGTACTTC; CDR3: CASSLMVGGEQYF
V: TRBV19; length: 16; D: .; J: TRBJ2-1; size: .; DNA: TGTGCCAGTAGTAGTCGTTGGGATAGCTCCTACAATGAGCAGTTCTTC; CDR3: CASSSRWDSSYNEQFF
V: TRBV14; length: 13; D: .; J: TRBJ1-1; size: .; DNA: TGTGCCAGCAGCTTACGACTGAACACTGAAGCTTTCTTT; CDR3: CASSLRLNTEAFF
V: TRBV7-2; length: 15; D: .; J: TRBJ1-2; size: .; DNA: TGTGCCAGCAGCTTAGCGTTTTCCCCAGGCTATGGCTACACCTTC; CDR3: CASSLAFSPGYGYTF
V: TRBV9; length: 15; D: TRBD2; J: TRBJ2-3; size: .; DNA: TGTGCCAGCAGCGTGATAGCGGGAGACACAGATACGCAGTATTTT; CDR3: CASSVIAGDTDTQYF
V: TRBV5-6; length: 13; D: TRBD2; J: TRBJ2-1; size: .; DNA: TGTGCCAGCAGCTTGGACCAGCGGGGTGAGCAGTTCTTC; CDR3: CASSLDQRGEQFF
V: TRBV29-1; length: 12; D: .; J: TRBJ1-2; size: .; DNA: TGCAGCGCCCCGCAAGAACCCTATGGCTACACCTTC; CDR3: CSAPQEPYGYTF
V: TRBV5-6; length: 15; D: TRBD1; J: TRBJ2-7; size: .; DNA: TGTGCCAGCAGCTTGTACACAGGGGGTTCCTACGAGCAGTACTTC; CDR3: CASSLYTGGSYEQYF
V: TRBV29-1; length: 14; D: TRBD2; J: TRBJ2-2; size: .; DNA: TGCAGCGTCAAGACTAGCGGGAACACCGGGGAGCTGTTTTTT; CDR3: CSVKTSGNTGELFF
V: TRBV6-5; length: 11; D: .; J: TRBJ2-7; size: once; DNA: TGTGCCAGCAGTTACCTGGGAGAGCAGTACTTC; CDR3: CASSYLGEQYF
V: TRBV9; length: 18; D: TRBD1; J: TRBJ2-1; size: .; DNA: TGTGCCAGCAGCGTAGCGGGACAGGGTCCCTTCTCCTACAATGAGCAGTTCTTC; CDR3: CASSVAGQGPFSYNEQFF
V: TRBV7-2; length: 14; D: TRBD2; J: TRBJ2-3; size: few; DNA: TGTGCCAGCCGGGGGGACTATTACACAGATACGCAGTATTTT; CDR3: CASRGDYYTDTQYF
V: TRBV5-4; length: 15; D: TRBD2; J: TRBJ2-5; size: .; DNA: TGTGCCAGCAGCTCCCGAGGGACTAGCATAAGGGGGCAGTACTTC; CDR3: CASSSRGTSIRGQYF
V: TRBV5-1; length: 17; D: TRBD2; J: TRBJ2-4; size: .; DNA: TGCGCCAGCAGCTTCTCCGGGACTAGCGGGAGTGAGGGCATTCAGTACTTC; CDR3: CASSFSGTSGSEGIQYF
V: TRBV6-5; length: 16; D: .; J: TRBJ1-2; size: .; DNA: TGTGCCAGCAGTTACACCGAAAATAACAGGGTATCTGGCTACACCTTC; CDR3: CASSYTENNRVSGYTF